This T cell receptor (beta chain) was captured in a study of blood T cell repertoires in COVID-19. Looking at the study overall: COVID-19 samples collected from the United States, Italy and Spain covered acute and convalescent phases.

V was shortened by 0 bases and J by 6 bases, with 14 bases between the two germline ends. This CDR3 is built from 15 residues. CDR1 and CDR2 from the germline V gene are SGHAT and FQNNGV. During active infection, Seattle patients enrolled and were then monitored through disease. This clone showed up just once. In the original workflow: By means of reference gene primer amplification, nucleated cell counts were estimated. Libraries were prepared by immunoSEQ multiplex PCR; TCRdb keeps only in-frame clonotypes and omits some of them. The DNA gave D and trimming, while V, J and clone size come from that table. This table has about 390,000 clones, about 89% appearing once.

This clonotype originated in an older woman with COVID-19, enrolled during active disease. The V and J genes are TRBV11-2 and TRBJ1-1; maybe TRBD1 (6 bases). Sequencing was done on a sample of peripheral blood. CDR3 DNA sequence: TGTGCCAGCAGCTTAGATGGGGGCTGGTTGGCTGAAGCTTTCTTT. It translates to CASSLDGGWLAEAFF.